This T cell receptor beta chain was found in a study of beta chain features in type 1 diabetes. Findings and caveats of the study: Patients with Type 1 diabetes showed moderately but significantly shorter TCRB CDR3s in all four CD4+ subsets.

The whole isolated RNA underwent reverse transcription, so sequencing captured expressed TCRB transcripts. The data were produced by immunoSEQ multiplex PCR, yet TCRdb's version contains in-frame clones alone and is incomplete. The sample contains approximately 600,000 clones, about an eighth of which appear only once. This clone was seen a few times. As yet, its antigen is unknown. Looked up from germline, CDR1 is SGHTA and CDR2 is FQGNSA. V was pared by 4 bases and J by 4 bases, with 11 bases between. The CDR3 loop spans 14 amino acids. The J gene is TRBJ1-5, the V gene TRBV7-2; D may be TRBD1 (6 bases). Sequencing was carried out using naive CD4+ T cells from blood. The source of this sequence is a man under 40 with type 1 diabetes. The CDR3 DNA follows: TGTGCCAGCAGCTCCGACAGGTATAATCAGCCCCAGCATTTT. Translated: CASSSDRYNQPQHF.